This T cell receptor beta chain stems from a study of response to subunit inactivated influenza vaccine. General study points: The authors suggested that every seasonal influenza vaccination recruits few new T cells.

This clonotype has at least ten counts. Antigen specificity is unknown. CDR1 is LNHDA, CDR2 SQIVND, per germline (reference sequence). This CDR3 comprises 19 residues. V shed 4 bases, J shed 7 bases, and the junction held 16 bases outside the gene matches. TCRdb ran MiXCR on the RT-PCR reads and lists one entry per CDR3 protein. This table has about 830,000 distinct CDR3 sequences, 18% appearing once. V and J are TRBV19 and TRBJ2-1; TRBD2 matches at 13 bases. The receptor comes from a man aged 50-59 years who received an inactivated influenza vaccine. The input for sequencing was PBMCs from blood, taken around 5 days after vaccination. CDR3 DNA: TGTGCCAGTAGTAAACGGGGACCCGGACTAGCGGGAGTTTTAAATGAGCAGTTCTTC. This translates into CASSKRGPGLAGVLNEQFF. Full variable domain (missing parts from reference TRBV19 and TRBJ2-1): DGGITQSPKYLFRKEGQNVTLSCEQNLNHDAMYWYRQDPGQGLRLIYYSQIVNDFQKGDIAEGYSVSREKKESFPLTVTSAQKNPTAFYLCASSKRGPGLAGVLNEQFFGPGTRLTVL.